This is a list of T cell receptor beta chains from one sample in a study of beta chain features in type 1 diabetes. Sequenced by immunoSEQ multiplex PCR; TCRdb stores in-frame clones only, minus some. The top ten clones hold under 0.095% of a sample with 500,000 to 700,000 clones, around 15% of them seen once. The sample comprised naive CD4+ T cells from blood. These receptors all stem from a man aged 18 to 30 in good health. CDR3s include the opening cysteine and the closing phenylalanine or tryptophan. The order of the fields is clone size, J gene, V gene, CDR3 protein. Clone size is shown for a subset of rows, as once, few, many or a class of expanded clone.

size: few; J: TRBJ2-1; V: TRBV4-2; CDR3: CASSPVKTGPTYNEQFF
size: few; J: TRBJ1-5; V: TRBV5-5; CDR3: CASSLKRGQPQHF
size: few; J: TRBJ2-7; V: TRBV28; CDR3: CASSPRPYEQYF
size: few; J: TRBJ2-1; V: TRBV7-2; CDR3: CASSPQGIRSDEQFF
size: few; J: TRBJ2-7; V: TRBV10-3; CDR3: CAISDRLAGSQREQYF
size: NA; J: TRBJ1-2; V: TRBV18; CDR3: CASSPGTDFYGYTF
size: NA; J: TRBJ1-5; V: TRBV7-9; CDR3: CASSPGLTRNQPQHF
size: few; J: TRBJ2-3; V: TRBV7-3; CDR3: CASSPGQLLTDTQYF
size: few; J: TRBJ2-7; V: TRBV21-1; CDR3: CASSKDSSDYEQYF
size: NA; J: TRBJ2-7; V: TRBV7-2; CDR3: CASSRQPYEQYF
size: NA; J: TRBJ2-2; V: TRBV5-4; CDR3: CASSLAGVNTGELFF
size: NA; J: TRBJ2-1; V: TRBV7-2; CDR3: CASSPGGGSYNEQFF
size: NA; J: TRBJ2-7; V: TRBV5-1; CDR3: CASSFSGQPYEQYF
size: NA; J: TRBJ1-5; V: TRBV30; CDR3: CAWSNGQYSNQPQHF
size: NA; J: TRBJ1-5; V: TRBV6-5; CDR3: CASSLTGTDNQPQHF
size: few; J: TRBJ1-2; V: TRBV6-5; CDR3: CASSYAAGIQRYTF
size: NA; J: TRBJ2-7; V: TRBV6-6; CDR3: CASTQTGTGVGEQYF
size: NA; J: TRBJ2-7; V: TRBV18; CDR3: CASSPPVTYEQYF
size: few; J: TRBJ2-5; V: TRBV7-8; CDR3: CASRGTSAKETQYF
size: NA; J: TRBJ2-7; V: TRBV4-3; CDR3: CASSQGGLAGGREQYF
size: NA; J: TRBJ2-3; V: TRBV21-1; CDR3: CASSFRTGGKDTQYF
size: NA; J: TRBJ1-1; V: TRBV28; CDR3: CASSRTEAFF
size: few; J: TRBJ2-1; V: TRBV4-2; CDR3: CASSHLMDQDEQFF
size: few; J: TRBJ1-2; V: TRBV7-9; CDR3: CASSPEGVPYGYTF
size: few; J: TRBJ2-7; V: TRBV28; CDR3: CASSPGQLSSYEQYF
size: NA; J: TRBJ1-5; V: TRBV19; CDR3: CASSMGDSNQPQHF
size: NA; J: TRBJ2-1; V: TRBV4-1; CDR3: CASRPSGMVEQFF
size: NA; J: TRBJ1-3; V: TRBV29-1; CDR3: CSVAGSGNTIYF
size: few; J: TRBJ1-2; V: TRBV2; CDR3: CASTLQTPLYGYTF
size: NA; J: TRBJ1-3; V: TRBV30; CDR3: CAWDPGLGNTIYF
size: few; J: TRBJ2-7; V: TRBV23-1; CDR3: CASSQSAGVRQICYEQYF